These 27 T cell receptor beta chains were sequenced from one sample in a study of T cell repertoires in cytomegalovirus infection. From the reads, TCRdb called clonotypes with MiXCR, one entry per CDR3 protein. The table shows more than 200,000 distinct CDR3 sequences, with approximately 9% occurring only once. The specimen was PBMCs. These TCRs come from a human donor in good health (CMV status not recorded). Some clones in this sample may be carry-over from other donors' samples.

There are many counts of this clonotype. The rearrangement uses TRBV11-2 and TRBJ2-7, with 7 positions matching TRBD1. Unmatched junction bases numbered 0, after V lost 1 base and J lost 3 bases. The CDR3 totals 13 residues. Per germline, CDR1 SGHAT and CDR2 FQNNGV. The CDR3 bases are TGTGCCAGCAGCTTAGGGGACAGCTACGAGCAGTACTTC. As protein: CASSLGDSYEQYF.

Many counts were recorded for this clonotype. This chain links TRBV6-5 with TRBJ1-3, with a tentative D call TRBD1 (5 bases). The CDR3 loop spans 15 amino acids. CDR1 is MNHEY, CDR2 SVGAGI, per germline. V was clipped by 2 bases and J by 2 bases, with 10 bases between them. CDR3 bases: TGTGCCAGCAGTTACGCCGCAGGGACTGGAAACACCATATATTTT. Encoded protein: CASSYAAGTGNTIYF.

The chain is built from TRBV14 and TRBJ1-1; D unclear. The V end lost 1 base, the J end lost 0 bases, and 9 bases lay between the germline ends. The CDR3 consists of 15 residues. The V gene's germline CDR1 is SGHDN and CDR2 FVKESK. The CDR3 is CASSQVAALNTEAFF. CDR3 in DNA: TGTGCCAGCAGCCAAGTGGCGGCCTTGAACACTGAAGCTTTCTTT.

V gene TRBV19 combines with J gene TRBJ1-5; no definite D call. Germline lookup yields CDR1 LNHDA and CDR2 SQIVND (reference sequence). This CDR3 is built from 15 residues. The ends were cut back, 7 bases at V and 0 bases at J, with 13 bases in the middle. CDR3 loop: CASIRGYGSNQPQHF. CDR3 coding DNA: TGTGCCAGTATAAGAGGGTATGGTAGCAATCAGCCCCAGCATTTT.

This clonotype was picked up many times. The J gene is TRBJ1-2, the V gene TRBV5-6; a weak D match, TRBD1 (5 bases). The CDR3 spans 17 residues. Trimming removed 1 base from V and 4 bases from J, with 20 bases in between. CDR1 is SGHDT and CDR2 is YYEEEE in the germline V gene. The DNA of the CDR3 is TGTGCCAGCAGCTTGTATCTTGGTTTTGGGGACTCCTATGGCTACACCTTC. It specifies CASSLYLGFGDSYGYTF.

The chain combines TRBV20-1 with TRBJ2-1; 8 bases are a match to TRBD2. Germline-derived CDR1 and CDR2 are DFQATT and SNEGSKA (reference sequence). The CDR3 covers 13 residues. J lost 8 bases, V lost 5 bases, and 8 bases had no gene match. This CDR3 is CSAPSGSFHEQFF. CDR3 coding DNA: TGCAGTGCTCCCAGCGGGAGTTTCCATGAGCAGTTCTTC.

There are many counts of this clonotype. The chain has TRBV7-2 and TRBJ2-7, with 8 positions matching TRBD1. CDR3 length: 14 residues. Germline lookup yields CDR1 SGHTA and CDR2 FQGNSA. The J segment lost 5 bases and the V segment lost 4 bases, leaving 7 bases of the junction unmatched. The CDR3 DNA sequence: TGTGCCAGCAGCTACCTGGACAGGGACCACGAGCAGTACTTC. Translating it yields CASSYLDRDHEQYF.

This clonotype was seen repeatedly, ten times or more. The chain has TRBV25-1 and TRBJ1-6; D perhaps matches TRBD1 (5 bases). V shed 1 base and J shed 9 bases, with 13 bases lying between them. Germline assignment: CDR1 MGHDK and CDR2 SYGVNS. The CDR3 totals 15 residues. The CDR3 DNA reads TGTGCCAGCAGTGAATCCTCAGGGAGAGGTTCACCCCTCCACTTT. Protein: CASSESSGRGSPLHF. Looking up the rest from reference TRBV25-1 and TRBJ1-6 gives the full variable domain: EADIYQTPRYLVIGTGKKITLECSQTMGHDKMYWYQQDPGMELHLIHYSYGVNSTEKGDLSSESTVSRIRTEHFPLTLESARPSHTSQYLCASSESSGRGSPLHFGNGTRLTVT.

This clonotype has at least ten counts. The gene calls are TRBV7-2 and TRBJ2-7, with 9 bases identical to TRBD2. Germline CDR1 reads SGHTA; CDR2 reads FQGNSA. The CDR3 consists of 16 residues. Germline trimming cut 0 bases from V and 3 bases from J; bases unmatched to any gene: 6. The CDR3 DNA reads TGTGCCAGCAGCTTAGCGCTCCTAGCGGGGAACTACGAGCAGTACTTC. Translated: CASSLALLAGNYEQYF.

This clonotype was counted ten times or more. V and J are TRBV7-2 and TRBJ1-4; D perhaps matches TRBD1 (5 bases). The CDR3 loop spans 15 amino acids. Germline loops: CDR1 SGHTA, CDR2 FQGNSA. V was pared by 1 base and J by 7 bases, with 13 bases between. CDR3 amino acids: CASSLVGVPTEKLFF. As DNA, the CDR3 is TGTGCCAGCAGCTTAGTGGGGGTACCAACTGAAAAACTGTTTTTT.

This clonotype came up a few times. This chain links TRBV4-2 with TRBJ2-1; no definite D call. The CDR3 extends over 13 amino acids. V gave up 0 bases and J gave up 12 bases, with 12 bases separating them. The germline V gene has CDR1 LGHNA and CDR2 YNFKEQ. CDR3 DNA: TGTGCCAGCAGCCAAGAATGGGATAGTTGGCAGTTCTTC. Translating gives CASSQEWDSWQFF.

This clonotype came up many times. This sequence joins TRBV7-2 and TRBJ2-7, with D perhaps TRBD2 (6 bases). This CDR3 spans 15 amino acids. Trimming removed 8 bases from V and 7 bases from J, with 24 bases in between. Germline V gene lookup returns CDR1 SGHTA and CDR2 FQGNSA. The CDR3 is CASGFGSPLSWEQYF. In DNA, the CDR3 is TGTGCCAGCGGATTCGGGAGCCCCCTCTCTTGGGAGCAGTACTTC.

The chain joins TRBV13 to TRBJ1-1, with D tentatively TRBD1 (5 bases). The CDR3 runs 13 residues. Germline-derived CDR1 and CDR2 are PRHDT and FYEKMQ (reference sequence). V was clipped by 8 bases and J by 0 bases, with 10 bases between them. This chain's CDR3 is CASQGRMNTEAFF. CDR3 in DNA: TGTGCCAGCCAGGGACGGATGAACACTGAAGCTTTCTTT. Complete variable domain (other parts from reference TRBV13 and TRBJ1-1): AAGVIQSPRHLIKEKRETATLKCYPIPRHDTVYWYQQGPGQDPQFLISFYEKMQSDKGSIPDRFSAQQFSDYHSELNMSSLELGDSALYFCASQGRMNTEAFFGQGTRLTVV.

This clonotype was found many times. Written as DNA, the CDR3 is TGTGCCAGCAGCGGACTACGTGCTCGCTACGAGCAGTACTTC. Translating it yields CASSGLRARYEQYF. The rearrangement links TRBV7-2 to TRBJ2-7; a possible D gene is TRBD2 (6 bases). V lost 5 bases, J lost 3 bases, and 14 bases lay in between. CDR1 is SGHTA, CDR2 FQGNSA, per germline. CDR3 length: 14 residues.

The chain uses TRBV11-2 and TRBJ2-3; 10 nucleotides align to TRBD2. The ends lost 3 bases at V and 5 bases at J; junction bases unmatched: 5. Germline V lookup: CDR1 SGHAT, CDR2 FQNNGV. The CDR3 loop spans 15 amino acids. The CDR3, as DNA: TGTGCCAGCAGCTTCAGACTAGCGGGTGAAGATACGCAGTATTTT. Translating gives CASSFRLAGEDTQYF.

This clonotype was seen only a few times. J is TRBJ2-1 and V is TRBV7-9; the D is unclear. The CDR3 runs 14 residues. The V gene lost 0 bases and the J gene lost 4 bases, with 7 bases spanning the gap. Germline V CDR1 and CDR2: SEHNR, FQNEAQ (reference sequence). This chain's CDR3 is CASSLARSYNEQFF. The CDR3 coding sequence is TGTGCCAGCAGCTTAGCGCGGAGTTACAATGAGCAGTTCTTC.

This clonotype showed up many times. V and J are TRBV7-8 and TRBJ2-7; TRBD1 might be the D (6 bases). There are 13 residues in the CDR3. Looked up from germline, CDR1 is SGHVS and CDR2 is FQNEAQ. The V end was cut by 3 bases, the J end by 6 bases, with 12 bases between. The CDR3: CASSFLGAGEQYF. The CDR3 DNA reads TGTGCCAGCAGCTTCCTGGGGGCGGGCGAGCAGTACTTC.

J is TRBJ2-1 and V is TRBV27; tentatively, D is TRBD2 (7 bases). Germline values: CDR1 MNHEY, CDR2 SMNVEV (reference sequence). Deletions cut 8 bases from V and 6 bases from J, with 17 bases between. The CDR3 is 14 amino acids. DNA of the CDR3: TGTGCCAGCGGCGGGGCGGGGGCCATCAATGAGCAGTTCTTC. It encodes CASGGAGAINEQFF.

In its sample, this clonotype was seen a few times. The chain uses TRBV7-9 and TRBJ1-1; D uncertain. V was clipped by 1 base and J by 6 bases, with 6 bases between them. The CDR3 sequence is 12 residues long. Germline V gene sequence: CDR1 SEHNR, CDR2 FQNEAQ (reference sequence). In DNA, the CDR3 is TGTGCCAGCAGCTTAGGTGTCTCTGAAGCTTTCTTT. Translation: CASSLGVSEAFF.

This clonotype was recorded many times. This chain connects TRBV7-2 to TRBJ1-5; tentative D call: TRBD1 (6 bases). V lost 2 bases, J lost 1 base, and 9 bases lay in between. Per the germline V gene, CDR1 is SGHTA and CDR2 is FQGNSA. This CDR3 comprises 15 residues. CDR3 coding DNA: TGTGCCAGCAGCTTAATTACAGGGAGCAATCAGCCCCAGCATTTT. Residues: CASSLITGSNQPQHF.

This clonotype showed up many times. The genes are TRBV7-2 and TRBJ2-3; the match to TRBD2 covers 16 bases. CDR3 length: 20 residues. CDR1 and CDR2 from the germline V gene are SGHTA and FQGNSA. With V trimmed by 3 bases and J by 3 bases, 12 bases remained unmatched. CDR3 sequence: CASSFEPPGLAGGKTDTQYF. The DNA for the CDR3 is TGTGCCAGCAGCTTCGAGCCGCCGGGACTAGCGGGGGGGAAGACAGATACGCAGTATTTT.

In regard to this clonotype: Given a much more abundant clone one base away, this may be a read error. This chain links TRBV10-3 with TRBJ2-1; TRBD2 might be the D (5 bases). CDR1 is ENHRY, CDR2 SYGVKD, per germline. The CDR3 has 13 residues. The CDR3 coding sequence is TGTGCCATCAGTGCCCTCGTCCGGGATGAGGAGTTCTTC. Its protein is CAISALVRDEEFF.

This clonotype was counted many times. The rearrangement uses TRBV29-1 and TRBJ1-4, with a possible D match to TRBD1 (5 bases). CDR3 length equals 13 residues. With 2 bases removed from V and 4 bases from J, the gap between germline ends came to 8 bases. From germline, CDR1 is SQVTM and CDR2 ANQGSEA. In nucleotides, the CDR3 is TGCAGCGTTGAAAGGGGAGTTAATGAAAAACTGTTTTTT. It specifies CSVERGVNEKLFF.

This clonotype was detected ten times or more. The chain joins TRBV19 to TRBJ2-7, with D unclear. Germline assignment: CDR1 LNHDA and CDR2 SQIVND (reference sequence). With 10 bases removed from V and 4 bases from J, the gap between germline ends came to 20 bases. This CDR3 spans 14 amino acids. The CDR3 nucleotides are TGTGCCACCAGTTCGTCGACCTACGGGTACGAGCAGTACTTC. It yields the protein CATSSSTYGYEQYF. Full variable domain (rest looked up from reference TRBV19 and TRBJ2-7): DGGITQSPKYLFRKEGQNVTLSCEQNLNHDAMYWYRQDPGQGLRLIYYSQIVNDFQKGDIAEGYSVSREKKESFPLTVTSAQKNPTAFYLCATSSSTYGYEQYFGPGTRLTVT.

At least ten counts were recorded for this clonotype. The rearrangement links TRBV7-2 to TRBJ2-3; 11 bases agree with TRBD2. Trimming took 5 bases from V and 2 from J; bases not matched to a gene: 12. CDR1 is SGHTA, CDR2 FQGNSA, per germline. The CDR3 runs 18 residues. The CDR3 DNA follows: TGTGCCAGCAGCCGTATAGCGGGAGGGCCCCGGAACACAGATACGCAGTATTTT. Its protein product is CASSRIAGGPRNTDTQYF.

The V call is TRBV29-1, the J call TRBJ1-1; D perhaps matches TRBD1 (6 bases). The CDR3 runs 16 residues. CDR1 is SQVTM, CDR2 ANQGSEA, per germline. V lost 3 bases and J 3 bases, leaving 20 bases between the germline ends. CDR3 nucleotide sequence: TGCAGCGTTGATGGGCGCTCGGGGGGCTGGGACACTGAAGCTTTCTTT. Translated: CSVDGRSGGWDTEAFF.

This clonotype has at least ten counts. The chain has TRBV7-2 and TRBJ2-7; D might be TRBD1 (7 bases). The CDR3 sequence is 15 residues long. With 3 bases removed from V and 7 bases from J, the gap between germline ends came to 19 bases. Germline lookup yields CDR1 SGHTA and CDR2 FQGNSA. The CDR3 region is CASSLSRDRAGEQYF. In nucleotides, the CDR3 is TGTGCCAGCAGCTTGAGCCGTGACAGGGCGGGAGAGCAGTACTTC.